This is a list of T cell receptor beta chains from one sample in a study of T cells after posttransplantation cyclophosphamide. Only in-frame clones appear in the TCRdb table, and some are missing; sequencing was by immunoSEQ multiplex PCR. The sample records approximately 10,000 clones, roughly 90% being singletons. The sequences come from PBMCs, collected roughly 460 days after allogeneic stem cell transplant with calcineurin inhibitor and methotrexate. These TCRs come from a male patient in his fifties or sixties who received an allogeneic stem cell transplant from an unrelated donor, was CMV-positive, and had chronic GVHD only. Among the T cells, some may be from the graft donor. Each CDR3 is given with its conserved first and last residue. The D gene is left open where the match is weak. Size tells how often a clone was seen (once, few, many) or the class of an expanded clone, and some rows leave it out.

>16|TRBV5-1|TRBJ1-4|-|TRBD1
TGCGCCAGCAGCTTTGGACAGGGGCGAACTAATGAAAAACTGTTTTTT
CASSFGQGRTNEKLFF
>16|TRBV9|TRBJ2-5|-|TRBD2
TGTGCCAGCAGCGTCGGACTAGCGGGGGGGCAAGAGACCCAGTACTTC
CASSVGLAGGQETQYF
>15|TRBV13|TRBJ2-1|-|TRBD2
TGTGCCAGCAGCCTAGGGGCGGGGGGCGACAATGAGCAGTTCTTC
CASSLGAGGDNEQFF
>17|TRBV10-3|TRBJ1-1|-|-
TGTGCCATCAACGCACAAGGCCTGGGGGCTCGGAGCACTGAAGCTTTCTTT
CAINAQGLGARSTEAFF
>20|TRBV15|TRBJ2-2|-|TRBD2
TGTGCCACCAGCAGAGCCTCACTAGCGGGGACGTACGTGGGCACCGGGGAGCTGTTTTTT
CATSRASLAGTYVGTGELFF
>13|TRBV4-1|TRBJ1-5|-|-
TGCGCCAGCAGCCAAGATTTCCGGCAGCCCCAGCATTTT
CASSQDFRQPQHF
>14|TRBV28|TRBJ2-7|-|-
TGTGCCAGCAGTTCCCCCCCCCGGTACTACGAGCAGTACTTC
CASSSPPRYYEQYF
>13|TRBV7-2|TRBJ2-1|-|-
TGTGCCAGCAGCTTGAAGGGGGGGCTGACGCAGTTCTTC
CASSLKGGLTQFF
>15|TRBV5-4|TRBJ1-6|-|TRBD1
TGTGCCAGCAGCAGGAGACAGGGGTCGGATTCACCCCTCCACTTT
CASSRRQGSDSPLHF
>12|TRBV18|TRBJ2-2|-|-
TGTGCCAGCTCACCTCAGGGCGGGGAGCTGTTTTTT
CASSPQGGELFF
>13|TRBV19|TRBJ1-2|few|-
TGTGCCAGTCAGCGGCCGGCGAATGGTGGCTACACCTTC
CASQRPANGGYTF
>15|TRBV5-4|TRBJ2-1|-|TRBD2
TGTGCCAGCAGCCCGGGACTAGCGATGAACAATGAGCAGTTCTTC
CASSPGLAMNNEQFF
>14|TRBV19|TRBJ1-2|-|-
TGTGCCACCCGGCCCGGGGAAGAACCCTATGGCTACACCTTC
CATRPGEEPYGYTF
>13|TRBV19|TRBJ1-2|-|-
TGTGCCAGTACCTCAGGACAGATCTATGGCTACACCTTC
CASTSGQIYGYTF
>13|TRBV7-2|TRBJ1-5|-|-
TGTGCCAGCAGCCTCAGGGCACAGCAGCCCCAGCATTTT
CASSLRAQQPQHF
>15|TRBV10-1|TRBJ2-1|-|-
TGCGCCAGCAGTGAGGGTAGCGGGCCCCTACAGGGGCAGTTCTTC
CASSEGSGPLQGQFF
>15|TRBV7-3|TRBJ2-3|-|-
TGTGCCAGCAGCTTAACTGGCGGCGGCACAGATACGCAGTATTTT
CASSLTGGGTDTQYF
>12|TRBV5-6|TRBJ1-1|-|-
TGTGCCAGCAGGTCGGAGGGCACTGGAGCTTTCTTT
CASRSEGTGAFF
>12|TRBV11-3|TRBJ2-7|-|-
TGTGCCAGCAGCCCGGGGGTCTACGAGCAGTACTTC
CASSPGVYEQYF
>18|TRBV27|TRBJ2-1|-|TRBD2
TGTGCCAGCAGTTCCCTGGAGGGAGTAGCGGGGCAACTTAATGAGCAGTTCTTC
CASSSLEGVAGQLNEQFF
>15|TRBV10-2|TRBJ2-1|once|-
TGCGCCAGCAGCCCGACCACTAGCAGATACAATGAGCGGTTCTTC
CASSPTTSRYNERFF
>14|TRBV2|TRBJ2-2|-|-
TGTGCCAGCAAGGAGGCAACGAACACCGGGGAGCTGTTTTTT
CASKEATNTGELFF
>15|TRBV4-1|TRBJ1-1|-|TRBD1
TGCGCCAGCAGCCAAGAGGGACAGTTTATTCCTGAAGCTTTCTTT
CASSQEGQFIPEAFF
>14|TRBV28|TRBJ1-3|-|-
TGTGCCAGCAGTTGGGGGGGGCCTGGAAACACCATATATTTT
CASSWGGPGNTIYF
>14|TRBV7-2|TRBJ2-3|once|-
TGTGCCAGCAGCCCTTCTTATACGGCAGATACGCAGTATTTT
CASSPSYTADTQYF
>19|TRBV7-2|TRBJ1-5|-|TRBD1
TGTGCCAGCAGCTTATTGGCGTGGGGACAGGGGGCGCGGAATCAGCCCCAGCATTTT
CASSLLAWGQGARNQPQHF
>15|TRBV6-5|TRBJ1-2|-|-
TGTGCCAGCAGCCGAATCCTTACAGGGAACTATGGCTACACCTTC
CASSRILTGNYGYTF
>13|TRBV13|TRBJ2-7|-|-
TGTGCCAGCAGCTTTGGCTCCCACTACGAGCAGTACTTC
CASSFGSHYEQYF
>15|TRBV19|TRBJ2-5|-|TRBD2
TGTGCCAGTAGTCCTAGCGGGAGAAGTGGAGAGACCCAGTACTTC
CASSPSGRSGETQYF
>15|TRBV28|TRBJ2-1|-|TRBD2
TGTGCCAGCAGTCCCCCGGGGGCGGGAGGCAATGAGCAGTTCTTC
CASSPPGAGGNEQFF
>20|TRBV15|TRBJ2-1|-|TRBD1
TGTGCCACCAGCTTCGACCAGAGGGGGTTGGGACAGGGCACCTACAATGAGCAGTTCTTC
CATSFDQRGLGQGTYNEQFF
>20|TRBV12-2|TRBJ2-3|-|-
TGTGCAAGTCGCCCGGACAGGGAAGGGGGCGATGGGAAAAGCACAGATACGCAGTATTTT
CASRPDREGGDGKSTDTQYF
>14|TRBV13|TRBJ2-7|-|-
TGTGCCAGCAGCTTAGGACAGGGAGCCTACGAGCAGTACTTC
CASSLGQGAYEQYF
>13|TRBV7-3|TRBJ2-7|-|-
TGTGCCAGCAGCTTAACAGGGGCCGGCGAGCAGTACTTC
CASSLTGAGEQYF
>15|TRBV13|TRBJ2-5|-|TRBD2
TGTGCCAGCAGCTTAAGCGGGGCCAGCCAAGAGACCCAGTACTTC
CASSLSGASQETQYF
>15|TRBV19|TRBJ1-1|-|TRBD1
TGTGCCAGTAGGCGGGACAGGGCGTTGCACACTGAAGCTTTCTTT
CASRRDRALHTEAFF
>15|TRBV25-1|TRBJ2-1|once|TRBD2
TGTGCCAGCAGTTTAGCGGGGGGTTCCTACAATGAGCAGTTCTTC
CASSLAGGSYNEQFF
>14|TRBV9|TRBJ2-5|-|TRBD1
TGTGCCAGCAGCGTAGGGGGACAGCAAGAGACCCAGTACTTC
CASSVGGQQETQYF
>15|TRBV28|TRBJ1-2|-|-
TGTGCCAGCAGTTTGGGGTCGGGGGGAAACTATGGCTACACCTTC
CASSLGSGGNYGYTF
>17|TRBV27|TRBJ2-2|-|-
TGTGCCAGCAGCCGAACATCCGGATCTAGCGTGGCCGGGGAGCTGTTTTTT
CASSRTSGSSVAGELFF
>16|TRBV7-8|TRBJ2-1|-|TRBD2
TGTGCCAGCAGCTCCGACCTAGCGGGGTGGAGCAATGAGCAGTTCTTC
CASSSDLAGWSNEQFF
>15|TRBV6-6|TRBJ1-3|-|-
TGTGCCAGCAGCTCGACAGGCCGCGGAGGAAACACCATATATTTT
CASSSTGRGGNTIYF
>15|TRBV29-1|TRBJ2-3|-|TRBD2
TGCAGCGTTGAAAAAGCGGGAGACTACACAGATACGCAGTATTTT
CSVEKAGDYTDTQYF
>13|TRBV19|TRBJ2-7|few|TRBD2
TGTGCCACCGGGGGTAGCGGGGACTACGAGCAGTACTTC
CATGGSGDYEQYF
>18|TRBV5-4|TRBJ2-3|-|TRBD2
TGTGCCAGCAGTCCGGGACTAGCGGGAGGGGCTAGCACAGATACGCAGTATTTT
CASSPGLAGGASTDTQYF
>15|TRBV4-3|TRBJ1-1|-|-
TGCGCCAGCAGTCAACAAGCTACCCCGAACACTGAAGCTTTCTTT
CASSQQATPNTEAFF
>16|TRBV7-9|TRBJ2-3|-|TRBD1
TGTGCCAGCAGCTTAGGGACAGGGGGCATCGCAGATACGCAGTATTTT
CASSLGTGGIADTQYF
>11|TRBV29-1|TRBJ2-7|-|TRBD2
TGCAGCGTTTCGGGGGGCTACGAGCAGTACTTC
CSVSGGYEQYF
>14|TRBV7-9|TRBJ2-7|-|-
TGTGCCAGCAGCTTAGATGGCACACCCTACGAGCAGTACTTC
CASSLDGTPYEQYF
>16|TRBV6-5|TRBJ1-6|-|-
TGTGCCAGCAGTTACTCGATTGGGGGGAGTAATTCCCCCCTCCACTTT
CASSYSIGGSNSPLHF
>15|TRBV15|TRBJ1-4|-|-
TGTGCCACCAGCAGGATTGGACGGGAGGGTGAAAAACTGTTTTTT
CATSRIGREGEKLFF
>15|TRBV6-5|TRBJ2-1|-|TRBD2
TGTGCCAGCAGCCCCAGCGGGAGCTCCTACAATGAGCAGTTCTTC
CASSPSGSSYNEQFF
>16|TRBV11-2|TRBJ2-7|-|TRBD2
TGTGCCAGCAGCTTAGCCTTAGCGGGGGGCTACTACGAGCAGTACTTC
CASSLALAGGYYEQYF
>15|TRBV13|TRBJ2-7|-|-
TGTGCCAGCAGCCTGACACTCGCAGACAACTACGAGCAGTACTTC
CASSLTLADNYEQYF
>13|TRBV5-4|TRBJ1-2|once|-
TGTGCCAGCAGCGTGCGGGGGGCGGTGGGCTACACCTTC
CASSVRGAVGYTF
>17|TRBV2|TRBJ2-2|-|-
TGTGCCAGCGGACTAAATCAGGGGGTACAAGGAACCGGGGAGCTGTTTTTT
CASGLNQGVQGTGELFF
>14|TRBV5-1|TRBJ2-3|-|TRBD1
TGCGCCAGCTGCCTAGGACAGGGTGCAGATACGCAGTATTTT
CASCLGQGADTQYF